One sample yielded the 20 T cell receptor beta chains listed below, sequenced in a study of T-cell memory formation after mild COVID-19. TCRdb re-analysed the 5' RACE reads in MiXCR, keeping a single row per CDR3 protein. This table holds over 300,000 distinct CDR3 sequences, 20% to 25% found once. Sample: PBMCs or a T cell subset sorted from them (not recorded which). These receptors all stem from a man aged 18-30 years who had mild COVID-19 (a few samples of this study predate the infection). Cell type and time point are not known.

This clonotype has at least ten counts. The chain joins TRBV18 to TRBJ2-7, with 12 bases identical to TRBD2. The CDR3 covers 16 residues. Germline V gene lookup returns CDR1 KGHSH and CDR2 LQKENI. V lost 3 bases, J lost 7 bases, and 10 bases stayed unmatched. The CDR3 DNA sequence: TGTGCCAGCTCACCGATAACTAGCGGGAGGACGGGGGAGCAGTACTTC. Translating gives CASSPITSGRTGEQYF.

This rearrangement joins TRBV5-1 to TRBJ2-3; D is tentatively TRBD1 or TRBD2 (6 bases each). The CDR3 totals 16 residues. The ends were cut back, 2 bases at V and 1 base at J, with 14 bases in the middle. The germline V gene encodes CDR1 SGHRS and CDR2 YFSETQ. The CDR3 spells CASSLTSGARTDTQYF. CDR3 DNA: TGCGCCAGCAGCTTAACATCGGGGGCGCGCACAGATACGCAGTATTTT.

This clonotype was seen more than once but under ten times. The chain combines TRBV4-3 with TRBJ2-7; 11 bases map to TRBD1. Trimming took 3 bases from V and 0 from J; bases not matched to a gene: 4. The CDR3 length is 16 residues. In germline, CDR1 is LGHNA, CDR2 YSLEER. CDR3 sequence: CASSHPGTGGSYEQYF. CDR3 in DNA: TGCGCCAGCAGCCACCCCGGGACAGGGGGCTCCTACGAGCAGTACTTC.

The chain carries TRBV6-5 and TRBJ1-2; D remains unclear. V was trimmed by 0 bases and J by 4 bases, leaving 6 bases between them. This CDR3 is 13 amino acids long. From germline, CDR1 is MNHEY and CDR2 SVGAGI. The CDR3 region has the DNA TGTGCCAGCAGTTACTCCCCAGGCTATGGCTACACCTTC. It yields the protein CASSYSPGYGYTF.

This clonotype has just a few counts. Without the conserved terminal phenylalanine or tryptophan, this CDR3 likely stems from a read error. It is unclear where the CDR3 begins or ends on the DNA, so no DNA is shown, and the CDR3 is as TCRdb lists it. This chain links TRBV30 with TRBJ2-1; the D call of TRBD2 is as the table states it, not checked on the DNA. The CDR3 is made up of 15 amino acids, end residues included. Germline V gene lookup returns CDR1 GTSNPN and CDR2 SVGIG (reference sequence). The CDR3 reads CAWSVQRGGLAPVSI.

This clonotype was detected ten times or more. V is TRBV7-2 and J is TRBJ1-1, with TRBD1 as a possible D gene (6 bases). The germline CDR1 and CDR2 sequences are SGHTA and FQGNSA. The V gene lost 4 bases and the J gene lost 0 bases, with 6 bases spanning the gap. The CDR3 consists of 13 residues. CDR3 sequence: CASSWTVNTEAFF. The CDR3 DNA reads as TGTGCCAGCAGCTGGACAGTGAACACTGAAGCTTTCTTT.

The gene calls are TRBV19 and TRBJ2-7, with 7 bases matching TRBD1. V was clipped by 8 bases and J by 3 bases; unmatched bases: 4. From germline, CDR1 is LNHDA and CDR2 SQIVND (reference sequence). This CDR3 comprises 12 residues. The CDR3 region is CASGNRGYEQYF. As DNA, the CDR3 is TGTGCCAGTGGAAACAGGGGCTACGAGCAGTACTTC.

This clonotype was seen more than once but under ten times. The V call is TRBV5-1, the J call TRBJ2-5; no clear D. Germline V gene lookup returns CDR1 SGHRS and CDR2 YFSETQ. V gave up 4 bases and J gave up 5 bases, with 18 bases separating them. The CDR3 consists of 15 residues. In nucleotides, the CDR3 is TGCGCCAGCAGCCAGTCCCAAGAGGTCCGGGAGACCCAGTACTTC. This translates into CASSQSQEVRETQYF.

The chain employs TRBV6-5 and TRBJ2-3; D assignment may be TRBD1 or TRBD2 (5 bases each). The CDR3 consists of 15 residues. V lost 0 bases to trimming and J lost 1 base, with 8 bases between them. Germline values: CDR1 MNHEY, CDR2 SVGAGI. The CDR3 protein is CASSYSGAGTDTQYF. The DNA of the CDR3 is TGTGCCAGCAGTTACTCCGGGGCCGGCACAGATACGCAGTATTTT.

The rearrangement uses TRBV7-2 and TRBJ2-3; D tentatively reads TRBD1 or TRBD2 (5 bases each). The CDR3 runs to 16 residues. Trimming stripped 5 bases from V and 2 bases from J, with 17 bases between. Germline V gives CDR1 SGHTA, CDR2 FQGNSA. CDR3 sequence reads: CASSGGGRGYTDTQYF. The CDR3, as DNA: TGTGCCAGCAGCGGTGGGGGACGGGGATACACAGATACGCAGTATTTT.

The chain combines TRBV6-1 with TRBJ2-2; a possible D gene is TRBD1 (6 bases). The germline gives CDR1 MNHNS, CDR2 SASEGT. This CDR3 has 16 amino acids. The germline V and J ends were trimmed by 7 bases and 1 base, with 16 bases remaining between them. The CDR3 is CASTFAPGQNTGELFF. The CDR3 DNA reads as TGTGCCAGCACCTTTGCCCCGGGACAGAACACCGGGGAGCTGTTTTTT.

The table lists this clonotype with many counts. The chain is built from TRBV20-1 and TRBJ2-1, with TRBD2 matching 9 bases. V trimming: 0 bases; J trimming: 9 bases; junction bases outside the gene matches: 9. Germline values: CDR1 DFQATT, CDR2 SNEGSKA (reference sequence). CDR3 length: 15 residues. The CDR3 sequence: CSARDQGLAGVEQFF. CDR3 coding DNA: TGCAGTGCTAGAGATCAGGGACTAGCAGGTGTTGAGCAGTTCTTC.

CDR3: CASSLERVGKGYTF. Written as DNA, the CDR3 is TGTGCCAGCAGCTTAGAACGGGTGGGGAAAGGCTACACCTTC. This chain uses TRBV7-2 with TRBJ1-2; no reliable D call. The V end was cut by 1 base, the J end by 8 bases, with 14 bases between. The CDR3 contains 14 residues. Germline CDR1 is SGHTA and CDR2 is FQGNSA.

The CDR3 sequence is CSVEKDNTYEQYF. CDR3 in DNA: TGCAGCGTTGAAAAGGACAACACCTACGAGCAGTACTTC. This chain links TRBV29-1 with TRBJ2-7; a possible D gene is TRBD1 (5 bases). The CDR3 sequence is 13 residues long. The germline V and J ends were trimmed by 2 bases and 2 bases, with 10 bases remaining between them. Germline lookup yields CDR1 SQVTM and CDR2 ANQGSEA.

This clonotype was recorded once. CDR3 DNA sequence: TGCGCCAGCAGCCATGGGACTAGCGGGACCTCCTACGAGCAGTACTTC. Its translation is CASSHGTSGTSYEQYF. The rearrangement uses TRBV4-1 and TRBJ2-7, with 13 bases identical to TRBD2. The CDR3 has 16 amino acids. Germline loops: CDR1 MGHRA, CDR2 YSYEKL. V lost 3 bases to trimming and J lost 0 bases; unmatched junction nucleotides: 2.

V and J are TRBV12-3 or TRBV12-4 and TRBJ2-7; the D gene could be TRBD1 or TRBD2 (6 bases each). The CDR3 spans 14 residues. The germline V and J ends were trimmed by 3 bases and 4 bases, with 13 bases remaining between them. CDR3 sequence: CASSFGGGSYEQYF. The CDR3 nucleotides read TGTGCCAGCAGTTTTGGAGGGGGTTCGTACGAGCAGTACTTC.

The chain has TRBV4-3 and TRBJ1-6; no definite D call. This CDR3 region has 16 residues. Germline CDR1 reads LGHNA; CDR2 reads YSLEER. V lost 1 base and J 2 bases, leaving 9 bases between the germline ends. The CDR3 loop reads CASSQGRVTYNSPLHF. In nucleotides, the CDR3 is TGCGCCAGCAGCCAAGGTCGGGTCACCTATAATTCACCCCTCCACTTT.

J is TRBJ1-3 and V is TRBV19; TRBD1 aligns across 8 bases. The V gene's germline CDR1 is LNHDA and CDR2 SQIVND (reference sequence). This CDR3 is built from 15 residues. V lost 5 bases, J lost 2 bases, and 5 bases stayed unmatched. The CDR3: CASSLQGAAGNTIYF. The CDR3 coding sequence is TGTGCCAGTAGTCTCCAGGGGGCAGCTGGAAACACCATATATTTT.

The gene calls are TRBV7-2 and TRBJ1-6, with a tentative D call TRBD1 (5 bases). Germline V gene lookup returns CDR1 SGHTA and CDR2 FQGNSA. V was pared by 2 bases and J by 2 bases, with 7 bases between. This CDR3 region has 15 residues. CDR3 sequence (DNA): TGTGCCAGCAGCTTATTGGGGGCCTATAATTCACCCCTCCACTTT. This codes for CASSLLGAYNSPLHF.

The chain joins TRBV19 to TRBJ2-6; no firm D call. Germline V lookup: CDR1 LNHDA, CDR2 SQIVND (reference sequence). V gave up 1 base and J gave up 6 bases, with 7 bases separating them. The CDR3 loop spans 14 amino acids. The CDR3 here is CASSIGVTANVLTF. In DNA, the CDR3 is TGTGCCAGTAGTATAGGCGTGACGGCCAACGTCCTGACTTTC.